Below, 13 T cell receptor beta chains from the same sample are listed, as sequenced in a study of vaccination effects on CD4 cells after COVID-19. Only in-frame clones appear in the TCRdb table, and some are missing; sequencing was by immunoSEQ multiplex PCR. This repertoire shows about 39,000 clones, about 62% found once; its top ten account for roughly 8%. No antigen has been identified for these receptors. Subsequent to a culture period of roughly 11 days, CD4+ T cells were isolated. As their vaccination, participants received two doses of either BNT162b2 or mRNA-1273. Material: CD4+ T cells from PBMCs cultured without peptide, obtained after COVID-19 vaccination. The receptors originated from a human donor who received a COVID-19 vaccine.

J is TRBJ1-3 and V is TRBV14; no clear D. This CDR3 is built from 15 residues. The germline gives CDR1 SGHDN, CDR2 FVKESK. V dropped 1 base and J dropped 0 bases, with 7 bases sitting between them. CDR3 loop: CASSQGWGSGNTIYF. In nucleotides, the CDR3 is TGTGCCAGCAGCCAAGGTTGGGGCTCTGGAAACACCATATATTTT.

The chain is built from TRBV6-5 and TRBJ2-3; 8 bases map to TRBD1. Per germline, CDR1 MNHEY and CDR2 SVGAGI. The ends lost 6 bases at V and 0 bases at J; junction bases unmatched: 5. The CDR3 runs to 15 residues. The CDR3 region is CASSKWTGSTDTQYF. The CDR3 DNA sequence: TGTGCCAGCAGCAAATGGACAGGGAGCACAGATACGCAGTATTTT.

V gene TRBV14 combines with J gene TRBJ2-1; 9 positions agree with TRBD2. The CDR3 totals 13 residues. V was pared by 4 bases and J by 8 bases, with 3 bases of the junction left unmatched. CDR1 and CDR2 from the germline V gene are SGHDN and FVKESK. CDR3 residues: CASSPRLADEQFF. The CDR3 region has the DNA TGTGCCAGCAGCCCACGACTAGCGGATGAGCAGTTCTTC.

The chain carries TRBV6-5 and TRBJ2-1, with D perhaps matching TRBD2 (5 bases). The CDR3 runs to 13 residues. Trimming pared 7 bases from V and 9 bases from J, leaving 16 bases between. Per the germline V gene, CDR1 is MNHEY and CDR2 is SVGAGI. As DNA, the CDR3 is TGTGCCAGCACCCAAGGGCTGGGGAGTGAGCAGTTCTTC. As protein: CASTQGLGSEQFF.

The rearrangement links TRBV4-2 to TRBJ1-2; D is unclear. CDR1 LGHNA and CDR2 YNFKEQ come from the germline V gene. Trimming took off 0 bases at V and 4 bases at J, with 15 bases between the two ends. The length of the CDR3 is 16 residues. The CDR3 loop is CASSQDERVRFYGYTF. In nucleotides, the CDR3 is TGTGCCAGCAGCCAAGACGAGCGGGTCCGATTCTATGGCTACACCTTC.

This chain joins TRBV6-5 and TRBJ1-5; weak D call: TRBD1 (5 bases). Germline V gene data show CDR1 as MNHEY and CDR2 as SVGAGI. V gave up 5 bases and J gave up 5 bases, with 10 bases separating them. The CDR3 is made up of 13 amino acids. The CDR3 nucleotides are TGTGCCAGCAGTCCACAGGCTCATCAGCCCCAGCATTTT. As protein: CASSPQAHQPQHF.

This chain connects TRBV19 to TRBJ2-6, with D uncertain. Germline-derived CDR1 and CDR2 are LNHDA and SQIVND (reference sequence). The CDR3 is made up of 15 amino acids. V lost 4 bases and J lost 4, with 11 bases in between. CDR3 DNA: TGTGCCAGTAGTACCCCCGGGCGCGGGGCCAACGTCCTGACTTTC. Amino acids: CASSTPGRGANVLTF.

The chain carries TRBV7-9 and TRBJ2-5, with 7 nucleotides matching TRBD2. V shed 4 bases, J shed 4 bases, and the junction held 9 bases outside the gene matches. Germline V CDR1 and CDR2: SEHNR, FQNEAQ (reference sequence). The CDR3 consists of 15 residues. The CDR3 region has the DNA TGTGCCAGCAGCTCCATGGGGGGGTCTTTAGAGACCCAGTACTTC. Translated, it gives CASSSMGGSLETQYF.

This rearrangement joins TRBV10-3 to TRBJ1-5, with D maybe TRBD1 (6 bases). The germline CDR1 and CDR2 sequences are ENHRY and SYGVKD. Trimming removed 6 bases at V and 7 bases at J, with 13 bases between. This CDR3 contains 13 residues. CDR3 coding DNA: TGTGCCATCAGGGACAGTACGGGGCAGCCCCAGCATTTT. Translation gives CAIRDSTGQPQHF.

The chain carries TRBV10-3 and TRBJ1-5; tentative D call: TRBD1 (6 bases). This CDR3 is built from 15 residues. Germline V lookup: CDR1 ENHRY, CDR2 SYGVKD. V lost 4 bases, J lost 4 bases, and 14 bases lay in between. CDR3 protein: CAISVGGAGNQPQHF. In nucleotides, the CDR3 is TGTGCCATCAGTGTAGGGGGGGCAGGTAATCAGCCCCAGCATTTT.

V is TRBV20-1 and J is TRBJ2-1, with D hard to call. The CDR3 loop spans 12 amino acids. V dropped 3 bases and J dropped 4 bases, with 7 bases sitting between them. The germline V gene has CDR1 DFQATT and CDR2 SNEGSKA (reference sequence). The DNA for the CDR3 is TGCAGTGCTAGTCCAGATTACAATGAGCAGTTCTTC. The encoded protein is CSASPDYNEQFF.

The J gene is TRBJ1-3, the V gene TRBV3-1 (or the pseudogene TRBV3-2); no definite D call. The CDR3 spans 15 residues. The V end was cut by 3 bases, the J end by 4 bases, with 13 bases between. Germline CDR1 reads LGHDT; CDR2 reads YNNKEL (reference sequence). The CDR3 spells CASSHGGSGGNTIYF. The CDR3 DNA is TGTGCCAGCAGCCACGGAGGGTCAGGAGGAAACACCATATATTTT.

The chain carries TRBV7-9 and TRBJ1-2, with 11 bases fitting TRBD1. From germline, CDR1 is SEHNR and CDR2 FQNEAQ (reference sequence). V lost 1 base and J lost 4; bases outside the gene matches: 2. CDR3 length: 15 amino acids. The CDR3, as DNA: TGTGCCAGCAGCTTAGGGACAGGGGGCAGCTATGGCTACACCTTC. Its translation is CASSLGTGGSYGYTF.